This T cell receptor (beta chain) was identified in a study of shared clonotypes between healthy human individuals. The study, taken as a whole, reports: Although depth was large, rarefaction showed that sequencing of the sorted subsets was incomplete.

The germline CDR1 and CDR2 sequences are SNHLY and FYNNEI. The CDR3 sequence is 16 residues long. Assay used: immunoSEQ multiplex PCR; TCRdb lists only in-frame clones, some missing. The table shows roughly 110,000 clones, with about two thirds occurring only once. This clone was observed a handful of times. Its antigen is undetermined. Material: memory CD8+ T cells sorted from blood. Subset indicated: CD45RO+ cells pooled with CCR7-negative TemRA cells. The sequence was obtained from a woman in her twenties or thirties in good health. The gene calls are TRBV2 and TRBJ2-5; D might be TRBD1 (5 bases). The last part of the DNA fits TRBJ2-7 better; the J call may be wrong. The CDR3: CASSDLGREITYEQYF. The CDR3 DNA sequence: TGTGCCAGCAGTGACTTGGGCAGGGAAATCACCTACGAGCAGTACTTC.